The rows below give T cell receptor beta chains drawn from one sample of a study of blood T cell repertoires in COVID-19. Only in-frame clones appear in the TCRdb table, and some are missing; sequencing was by immunoSEQ multiplex PCR. The sample yields about 150,000 clones, roughly 88% seen once. The sequenced material came from PBMCs or T cells enriched from blood (not recorded which). These receptor sequences come from a man between 70 and 80 years old who had been exposed to COVID-19. Both conserved end residues are part of each CDR3. D genes are given only for firm matches. Only part of the rows carry a size: once, few, many, or a class if the clone is expanded.

J | V | D | size | DNA | CDR3
TRBJ2-3 | TRBV9 | TRBD2 | . | TGTGCCAGCAGCCGTTCCGGGACTAGCGGGAGAGATACGCAGTATTTT | CASSRSGTSGRDTQYF
TRBJ1-4 | TRBV15 | . | . | TGTGCCACCAGCAGAGTAGGAGGGATGGGAGAAAAACTGTTTTTT | CATSRVGGMGEKLFF
TRBJ2-1 | TRBV3-1/TRBV3-2 | . | . | TGTGCCAGCAATGGCCGACTCTCCTACAATGAGCAGTTCTTC | CASNGRLSYNEQFF
TRBJ2-6 | TRBV28 | . | once | TGTGCCAGCAGTTCCCCAGGAGGGCCGCGAGGGGCCAACGTCCTGACTTTC | CASSSPGGPRGANVLTF
TRBJ1-2 | TRBV4-2 | TRBD1 | . | TGTGCCAGCAGGCTAGCACAGGGGGAAGCTAACTATGGCTACACCTTC | CASRLAQGEANYGYTF
TRBJ1-1 | TRBV28 | . | . | TGTGCCAGCAGTGACAGGAACACTGAAGCTTTCTTT | CASSDRNTEAFF
TRBJ2-3 | TRBV12-5 | TRBD2 | . | TGTGCTAGTGGTTTCGGTGCGGTCGCCAGCGGGAAGGCAGATACGCAGTATTTT | CASGFGAVASGKADTQYF
TRBJ2-6 | TRBV27 | . | once | TGTGCCAGCAGTTCCCGCGGAAACAGGGGAGGCCGCTCTGGGGCCAACGTCCTGACTTTC | CASSSRGNRGGRSGANVLTF
TRBJ1-2 | TRBV18 | TRBD1 | . | TGTGCCAGCTCACCGGACAGGGCTCAAAGGGGCTACACCTTC | CASSPDRAQRGYTF
TRBJ1-4 | TRBV11-2 | . | . | TGTGCCAGCAGCTTAGATCCGGCAGGGAGGGAAAAACTGTTTTTT | CASSLDPAGREKLFF
TRBJ2-7 | TRBV28 | TRBD2 | . | TGTGCCAGCACAACTAGCGGGACCTCCTACGAGCAGTACTTC | CASTTSGTSYEQYF
TRBJ1-3 | TRBV2 | TRBD1 | . | TGTGCCAGCAGTCTGGACAGGCGATTCTCTGGAAACACCATATATTTT | CASSLDRRFSGNTIYF
TRBJ2-3 | TRBV28 | . | . | TGTGCCAGCAGTTTACCTAGAGAATCTAGCACAGATACGCAGTATTTT | CASSLPRESSTDTQYF
TRBJ1-3 | TRBV19 | . | . | TGTGCCAGTAGCGGGGGAAACACCATATATTTT | CASSGGNTIYF
TRBJ2-2 | TRBV28 | . | . | TGTGCCAGCAACCCCCCGGGACTGTCCGTCGGGGAGCTGTTTTTT | CASNPPGLSVGELFF
TRBJ2-2 | TRBV4-2 | . | . | TGTGCCAGCAGCCAAGATCGGGGGACCGCCGGGGAGCTGTTTTTT | CASSQDRGTAGELFF
TRBJ2-1 | TRBV6-2/TRBV6-3 | TRBD2 | . | TGTGCCAGCAGTTACTCACCCGCTAGCGGATCTTACAATGAGCAGTTCTTC | CASSYSPASGSYNEQFF
TRBJ2-5 | TRBV7-2 | . | . | TGTGCCAGCAGCTTAGCGTTTTCTGAGACCCAGTACTTC | CASSLAFSETQYF
TRBJ2-7 | TRBV7-2 | TRBD1 | . | TGTGCCAGCAGCCCAGGGACAGGGGGCTACGAGCAGTACTTC | CASSPGTGGYEQYF
TRBJ1-6 | TRBV9 | . | . | TGTGCCAGCGGGAATCTCGGCAGGGTAAATTCACCCCTCCACTTT | CASGNLGRVNSPLHF
TRBJ2-4 | TRBV7-2 | . | . | TGTGCCAGCAGCGTTAGCATCCTACTAGCCAAAAACATTCAGTACTTC | CASSVSILLAKNIQYF
TRBJ2-1 | TRBV7-9 | . | . | TGTGCCAGCAGCTTAATCAGCAATGAGCAGTTCTTC | CASSLISNEQFF
TRBJ1-2 | TRBV5-1 | TRBD1 | . | TGCGCCAGCAGCCGAGGGACAGGGTTTTTCGGCTACACCTTC | CASSRGTGFFGYTF
TRBJ2-2 | TRBV25-1 | TRBD2 | . | TGTGCCAGCAGTGGACTAGCGGGAGCCTTCAGCGGGGAGCTGTTTTTT | CASSGLAGAFSGELFF
TRBJ2-7 | TRBV19 | TRBD1 | . | TGTGCCAGTAGTATAGATGGTTTGGGACAGGACTCCTACGAGCAGTACTTC | CASSIDGLGQDSYEQYF
TRBJ2-7 | TRBV5-1 | . | once | TGCGCCAGCAGCCTTATCCTCGGGGAGCAGTACTTC | CASSLILGEQYF
TRBJ1-4 | TRBV7-2 | TRBD1 | . | TGTGCCAGCAGCTTAGCCGGGACAGGGGTCGAAAAACTGTTTTTT | CASSLAGTGVEKLFF
TRBJ1-1 | TRBV6-2/TRBV6-3 | TRBD1 | . | TGTGCCAGCAGCAACATGAAACAACGGACAGGGGGCGCAGGTGAAGCTTTCTTT | CASSNMKQRTGGAGEAFF
TRBJ1-2 | TRBV29-1 | . | . | TGCAGCGTTCGCGGGGCTAACTATGGCTACACCTTC | CSVRGANYGYTF
TRBJ1-4 | TRBV5-6 | TRBD1 | . | TGTGCCAGCAGCTTCACAGGGGTTTCTAACGAAAAACTGTTTTTT | CASSFTGVSNEKLFF
TRBJ2-7 | TRBV6-5 | . | . | TGTGCCAGCAGTTACTCGATCTTGGCTAGCGCTGAGCAGTACTTC | CASSYSILASAEQYF
TRBJ1-5 | TRBV15 | . | . | TGTGCCACCAGCAGGACTATAAATCAGCCCCAGCGTTTT | CATSRTINQPQRF
TRBJ1-1 | TRBV19 | . | . | TGTGCCAGTAGTTGGTCCAGGGGGAACACTGAAGCTTTCTTT | CASSWSRGNTEAFF
TRBJ1-2 | TRBV28 | TRBD1 | . | TGTGCCAGCGTCGGGACAGGGGATGGCTACACCTTC | CASVGTGDGYTF
TRBJ2-7 | TRBV25-1 | TRBD1 | . | TGTGCCAGCAGTGAATCCCGGACAGGGGACTACGAGCAGTACTTC | CASSESRTGDYEQYF
TRBJ2-7 | TRBV6-6 | TRBD1 | . | TGTGCCAGCAGACGAACTACCGGGACAGGGGGCGCAACCCGGCAGTACTTC | CASRRTTGTGGATRQYF
TRBJ2-3 | TRBV5-5 | TRBD1 | . | TGTGCCAGCAGCTTGGACAGGGGGCGGACAGATACGCAGTATTTT | CASSLDRGRTDTQYF
TRBJ2-1 | TRBV25-1 | . | . | TGTGCCAGCAGTGAATGGGAGGTCCATGAGCAGTTCTTC | CASSEWEVHEQFF
TRBJ1-2 | TRBV2 | . | . | TGTGCCAGCAGGCCCCATCTTTCTAGCTATGGCTACACCTTC | CASRPHLSSYGYTF
TRBJ1-5 | TRBV5-1 | TRBD1 | . | TGCGCCAGCAGCTTACAGGGGAGGAGCAATCAGCCCCAGCATTTT | CASSLQGRSNQPQHF
TRBJ1-5 | TRBV6-2/TRBV6-3 | . | . | TGTGCCAGCAGTTATATTGGCCTCCAATCCCAGCATTTT | CASSYIGLQSQHF
TRBJ1-6 | TRBV27 | . | . | TGTGCCAGCAGTTTTCCTGGGGGGGCTAATTCACCCCTCCACTTT | CASSFPGGANSPLHF
TRBJ2-7 | TRBV27 | . | . | TGTGCCAGCAGTTTAATGGTTTCCGGGGGAGAGCAGTACTTC | CASSLMVSGGEQYF
TRBJ1-1 | TRBV5-5 | . | . | TGTGCCAGCAGCTTGGCTGGGCAGATGAACACTGAAGCTTTCTTT | CASSLAGQMNTEAFF
TRBJ1-2 | TRBV11-2 | . | . | TGTGCCAGCAGCTTGGGGGGACCCTATGGCTACACCTTC | CASSLGGPYGYTF
TRBJ2-3 | TRBV5-4 | TRBD1 | . | TGTGCCAGCAGCGGTACGGGACAGGGGGCTTCTGATACGCAGTATTTT | CASSGTGQGASDTQYF
TRBJ2-2 | TRBV25-1 | . | . | TGTGCCAGCCTCGACCCGGGGGGCGTGACCGGGGAGCTGTTTTTT | CASLDPGGVTGELFF
TRBJ2-2 | TRBV6-5 | . | . | TGTGCCAGCAGGGACTCCGTCGCCGGGGAGCTGTTTTTT | CASRDSVAGELFF
TRBJ1-1 | TRBV5-5 | TRBD1 | once | TGTGCCAGCAGCTTATCCCCCCTGGGACAGGCTGAAGCTTTCTTT | CASSLSPLGQAEAFF
TRBJ2-1 | TRBV7-2 | . | . | TGTGCCAGCAGCTCCAATCGTCTATACAATGAGCAGTTCTTC | CASSSNRLYNEQFF
TRBJ1-1 | TRBV5-8 | . | few | TGTGCCAGCACCCCGATAGGGGGGGCTGGGACTGAAGCTTTCTTT | CASTPIGGAGTEAFF
TRBJ2-3 | TRBV11-2 | . | few | TGTGCCAGCAGCTCCTGGGGCGCAAGCACAGATACGCAGTATTTT | CASSSWGASTDTQYF
TRBJ2-7 | TRBV15 | TRBD1 | many | TGTGCCACCAGCACACGATCTACAGGGGCCGAGCAGTACTTC | CATSTRSTGAEQYF
TRBJ1-3 | TRBV7-2 | . | . | TGTGCCAGCAGCTTATCGAGAGGGCGGGCCTCTGGAAACACCATATATTTT | CASSLSRGRASGNTIYF
TRBJ2-5 | TRBV5-6 | TRBD2 | few | TGTGCCAGCAGCCCTCCGGGACGGGGGGAAGAGACCCAGTACTTC | CASSPPGRGEETQYF
TRBJ2-7 | TRBV6-1 | . | . | TGTGCCAGCAGTGAAGGACAAATAGTCTACGAGCAGTACTTC | CASSEGQIVYEQYF
TRBJ2-5 | TRBV9 | TRBD2 | . | TGTGCCAGCAGCCCCCGGACTAGCGGGGGGAAAGAGACCCAGTACTTC | CASSPRTSGGKETQYF